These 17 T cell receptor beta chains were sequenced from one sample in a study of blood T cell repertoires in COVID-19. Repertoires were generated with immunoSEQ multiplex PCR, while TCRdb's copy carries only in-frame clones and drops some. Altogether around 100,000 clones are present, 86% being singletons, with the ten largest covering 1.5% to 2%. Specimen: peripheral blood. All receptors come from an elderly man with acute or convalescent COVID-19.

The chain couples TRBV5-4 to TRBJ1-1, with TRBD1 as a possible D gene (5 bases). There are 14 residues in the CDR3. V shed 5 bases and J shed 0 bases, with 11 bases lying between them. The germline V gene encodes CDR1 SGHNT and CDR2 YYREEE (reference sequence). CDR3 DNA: TGTGCCAGCAGTAATGCAGGGATGAACACTGAAGCTTTCTTT. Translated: CASSNAGMNTEAFF.

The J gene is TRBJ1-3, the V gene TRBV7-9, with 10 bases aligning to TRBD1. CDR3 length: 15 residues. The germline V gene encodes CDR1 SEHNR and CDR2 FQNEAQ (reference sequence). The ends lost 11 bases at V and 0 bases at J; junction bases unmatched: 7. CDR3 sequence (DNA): TGTGCCTGGGGGACAGGGGCGAACTCTGGAAACACCATATATTTT. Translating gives CAWGTGANSGNTIYF.

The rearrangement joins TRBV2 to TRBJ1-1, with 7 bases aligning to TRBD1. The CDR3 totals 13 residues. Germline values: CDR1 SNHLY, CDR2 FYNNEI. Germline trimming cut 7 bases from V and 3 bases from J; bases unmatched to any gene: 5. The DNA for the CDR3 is TGTGCCAGCAACAGGGGTTGGGACACTGAAGCTTTCTTT. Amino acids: CASNRGWDTEAFF.

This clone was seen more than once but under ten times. CDR3 in DNA: TGTGCCAGCAGTTCTGAAAGCGGGGGCTCCTACGAGCAGTACTTC. Amino acid sequence: CASSSESGGSYEQYF. J is TRBJ2-7 and V is TRBV6-6; 8 positions match TRBD2. The CDR3 covers 15 residues. Looked up from germline, CDR1 is MNHNY and CDR2 is SVGAGI (reference sequence). With V trimmed by 4 bases and J by 0 bases, 5 bases remained unmatched.

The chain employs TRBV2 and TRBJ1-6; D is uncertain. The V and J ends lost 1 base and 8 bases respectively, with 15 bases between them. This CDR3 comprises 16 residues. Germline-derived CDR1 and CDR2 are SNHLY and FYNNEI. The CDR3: CASSEGTRGIDSPLHF. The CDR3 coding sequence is TGTGCCAGCAGTGAAGGGACGAGAGGGATAGATTCACCCCTCCACTTT.

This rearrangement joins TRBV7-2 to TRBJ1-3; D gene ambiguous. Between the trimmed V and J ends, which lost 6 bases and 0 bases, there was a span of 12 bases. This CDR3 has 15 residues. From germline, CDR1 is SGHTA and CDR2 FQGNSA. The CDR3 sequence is CASRNSGASGNTIYF. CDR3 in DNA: TGTGCCAGCAGGAACTCAGGTGCCTCTGGAAACACCATATATTTT.

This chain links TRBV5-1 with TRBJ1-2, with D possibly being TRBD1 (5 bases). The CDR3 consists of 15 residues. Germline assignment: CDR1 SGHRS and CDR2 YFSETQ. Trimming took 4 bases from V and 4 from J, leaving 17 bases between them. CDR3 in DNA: TGCGCCAGCAGCCAATTCCTCCAGGGCAGCTATGGCTACACCTTC. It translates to CASSQFLQGSYGYTF.

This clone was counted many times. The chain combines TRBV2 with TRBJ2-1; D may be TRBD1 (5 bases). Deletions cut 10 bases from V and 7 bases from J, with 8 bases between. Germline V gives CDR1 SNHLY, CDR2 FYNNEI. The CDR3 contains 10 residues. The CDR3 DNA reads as TGTGCCACAGGGTGGAATGAGCAGTTCTTC. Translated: CATGWNEQFF.

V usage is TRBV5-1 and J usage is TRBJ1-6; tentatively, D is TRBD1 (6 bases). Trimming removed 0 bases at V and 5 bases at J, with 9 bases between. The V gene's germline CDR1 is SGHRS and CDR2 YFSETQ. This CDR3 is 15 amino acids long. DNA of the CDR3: TGCGCCAGCAGCTTGGGGACAGTAGATAATTCACCCCTCCACTTT. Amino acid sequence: CASSLGTVDNSPLHF.

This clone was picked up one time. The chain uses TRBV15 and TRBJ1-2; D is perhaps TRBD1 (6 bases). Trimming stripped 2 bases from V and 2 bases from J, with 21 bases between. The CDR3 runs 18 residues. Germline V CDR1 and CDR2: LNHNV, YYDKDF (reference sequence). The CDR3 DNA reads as TGTGCCACCAGCAGAAGTCCCTGGACAGTCGGGGACAACTATGGCTACACCTTC. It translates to CATSRSPWTVGDNYGYTF.

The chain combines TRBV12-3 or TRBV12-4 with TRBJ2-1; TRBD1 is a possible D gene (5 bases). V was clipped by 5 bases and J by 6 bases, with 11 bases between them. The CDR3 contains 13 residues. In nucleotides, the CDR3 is TGTGCCAGCAGTCAGACAGAGCGCAATGAGCAGTTCTTC. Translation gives CASSQTERNEQFF.

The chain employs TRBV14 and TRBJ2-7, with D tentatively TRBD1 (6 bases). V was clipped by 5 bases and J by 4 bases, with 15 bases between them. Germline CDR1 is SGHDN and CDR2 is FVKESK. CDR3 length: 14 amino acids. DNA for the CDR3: TGTGCCAGCAGCGCACAGGGATTGGGATACGAGCAGTACTTC. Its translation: CASSAQGLGYEQYF. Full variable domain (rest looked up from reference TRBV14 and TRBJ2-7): EAGVTQFPSHSVIEKGQTVTLRCDPISGHDNLYWYRRVMGKEIKFLLHFVKESKQDESGMPNNRFLAERTGGTYSTLKVQPAELEDSGVYFCASSAQGLGYEQYFGPGTRLTVT.

Here the CDR3 DNA reads TGTGCCAGCAGCTCCGAGTACCAAGAGACCCAGTACTTC. It codes for CASSSEYQETQYF. The V and J genes are TRBV11-3 and TRBJ2-5; D not certain. Germline CDR1 is SGHNT and CDR2 is YENEEA. Trimming shortened V by 4 bases and J by 0 bases, and 6 bases separated the two germline ends. The CDR3 totals 13 residues.

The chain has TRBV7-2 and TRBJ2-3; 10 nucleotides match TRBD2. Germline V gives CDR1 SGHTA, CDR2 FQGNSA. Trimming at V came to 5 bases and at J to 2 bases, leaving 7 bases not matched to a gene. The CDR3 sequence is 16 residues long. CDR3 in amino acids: CASSIIAGGPTDTQYF. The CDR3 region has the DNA TGTGCCAGCAGCATTATAGCGGGAGGCCCCACAGATACGCAGTATTTT. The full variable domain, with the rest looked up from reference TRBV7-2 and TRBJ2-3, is GAGVSQSPSNKVTEKGKDVELRCDPISGHTALYWYRQSLGQGLEFLIYFQGNSAPDKSGLPSDRFSAERTGGSVSTLTIQRTQQEDSAVYLCASSIIAGGPTDTQYFGPGTRLTVL.

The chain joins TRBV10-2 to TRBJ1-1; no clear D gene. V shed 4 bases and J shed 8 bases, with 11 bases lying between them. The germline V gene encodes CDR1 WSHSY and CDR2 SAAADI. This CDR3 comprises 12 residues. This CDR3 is CASSAGLLEAFF. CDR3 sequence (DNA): TGCGCCAGCAGTGCGGGTCTTTTGGAAGCTTTCTTT.

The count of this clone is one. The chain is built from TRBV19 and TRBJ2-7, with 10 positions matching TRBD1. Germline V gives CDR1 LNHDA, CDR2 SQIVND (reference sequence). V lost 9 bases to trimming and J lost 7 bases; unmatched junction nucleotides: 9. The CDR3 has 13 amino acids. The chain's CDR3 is CASRGQGIGEQYF. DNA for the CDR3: TGTGCCAGCCGGGGACAGGGGATTGGTGAGCAGTACTTC.

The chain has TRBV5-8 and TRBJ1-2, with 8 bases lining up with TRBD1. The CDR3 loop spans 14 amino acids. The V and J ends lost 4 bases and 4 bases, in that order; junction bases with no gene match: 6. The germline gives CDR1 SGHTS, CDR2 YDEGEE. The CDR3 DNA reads TGTGCCAGCAGCCCGGACAGGGTTGTCTATGGCTACACCTTC. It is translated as CASSPDRVVYGYTF.